This T cell receptor (beta chain) emerged from a study of CXCR3-negative and CXCR3-positive naive CD8 T cells. Findings and caveats of the study: Most assays used freshly isolated PBMCs, as cryopreservation partially reduced CXCR3. Diversity proved comparably high across both naive subsets and much lower in memory CD8+ cells. The study inferred TCR strength from TRB CDR3 properties and found comparable surface CD5 between naive subsets.

The authors made the TRB cDNA libraries by 5' RACE using UMI labels. TCRdb re-called the 5' RACE reads and catalogs CDR3 proteins one per entry, DNA excluded. This specimen shows about 48,000 distinct CDR3 sequences; the ten leading clones hold around 16%. To note about this clonotype: The antigen remains unidentified.

The CDR3 runs 14 residues. Sequenced input: memory CD8+ T cells from blood. The genes are TRBV12-3 or TRBV12-4 and TRBJ1-1; with no DNA, the TCRdb D assignment of TRBD1 cannot be verified. The sequence was collected from a human donor in good health. Some clones in this sample may be carry-over from other donors' samples. This CDR3 reads CASSFGQQNTEAFF.